This passage covers 31 T cell receptor beta chains from one sample sequenced in a study of T cells in Graves' hyperthyroidism and ophthalmopathy. There were TCR beta CDR3 regions amplified from RNA transcripts. Primed by the HTBI set, a first-round RT-PCR was run on the TCR CDR3. TCRdb re-called the multiplex PCR reads through MiXCR, storing one row per CDR3 protein. This table has roughly 380,000 distinct CDR3 sequences, about 18% appearing once. The sample taken for sequencing was blood. Source of these receptors: a woman in her late teens or twenties with Graves' hyperthyroidism.

In the case of this clonotype: With a much larger clone just one base away, this may be a read error. This chain joins TRBV6-4 and TRBJ1-1; D is undetermined. Germline loops: CDR1 MRHNA, CDR2 SNTAGT. The CDR3 runs to 17 residues. The CDR3 sequence is CASSESKGLVMNTEALF. The CDR3 DNA reads TGTGCCAGCAGTGAATCGAAGGGATTGGTGATGAACACTGAAGCTTTATTT.

This clonotype was seen ten or more times. The J gene is TRBJ1-3, the V gene TRBV10-3; 7 bases align to TRBD1. Losses at the gene ends were 6 bases for V and 4 bases for J; bases not matched to a gene: 3. The CDR3 consists of 13 residues. Germline V gene sequence: CDR1 ENHRY, CDR2 SYGVKD. CDR3 amino acids: CAISDRVGNTIYF. CDR3 sequence (DNA): TGTGCCATCAGCGACAGGGTCGGAAACACCATATATTTT.

This clonotype was seen many times. The rearrangement joins TRBV20-1 to TRBJ2-7; weak D call: TRBD1 (6 bases). Trimming pared 7 bases from V and 3 bases from J, leaving 10 bases between. CDR1 and CDR2 (germline): DFQATT, SNEGSKA (reference sequence). The CDR3 consists of 11 residues. The CDR3 DNA follows: TGCAGTGGGACAGCCGACTACGAGCAGTACTTC. As protein: CSGTADYEQYF.

This clonotype was observed at least ten times. The V call is TRBV24-1, the J call TRBJ2-2; D remains ambiguous. The V end was cut by 4 bases, the J end by 4 bases, with 9 bases between. Germline V gene data show CDR1 as KGHDR and CDR2 as SFDVKD. The length of the CDR3 is 14 residues. This CDR3 is CATSDPDLTGELFF. The CDR3 nucleotides are TGTGCCACCAGTGACCCGGACCTCACCGGGGAGCTGTTTTTT.

This clonotype was recorded many times. This chain uses TRBV7-3 with TRBJ1-2, with TRBD1 matching 7 bases. Germline-derived CDR1 and CDR2 are SGHTA and FQGTGA. The V segment lost 5 bases and the J segment 4 bases; nucleotides outside the gene matches: 10. The CDR3 loop spans 15 amino acids. The CDR3 is CASSPGGGETYGYTF. The CDR3 nucleotides are TGTGCCAGCAGCCCCGGAGGGGGCGAGACCTATGGCTACACCTTC.

At least ten counts were recorded for this clonotype. V and J are TRBV28 and TRBJ1-2, with D unclear. This CDR3 is built from 16 residues. V was clipped by 8 bases and J by 0 bases, with 19 bases between them. Germline V gene data show CDR1 as MDHEN and CDR2 as SYDVKM. The CDR3 DNA follows: TGTGCCAGCGCGCCAACACCCTCGGCAGCTAACTATGGCTACACCTTC. This codes for CASAPTPSAANYGYTF.

This chain uses TRBV2 with TRBJ1-1; 12 nucleotides align to TRBD1. Unmatched junction bases numbered 10, after V lost 7 bases and J lost 1 base. The germline gives CDR1 SNHLY, CDR2 FYNNEI. The CDR3 is made up of 17 amino acids. The CDR3 is CASKFRDRGLRNTEAFF. CDR3 DNA sequence: TGTGCCAGCAAATTCCGGGACAGGGGGCTGAGGAACACTGAAGCTTTCTTT. Variable domain in full (rest from reference TRBV2 and TRBJ1-1): EPEVTQTPSHQVTQMGQEVILRCVPISNHLYFYWYRQILGQKVEFLVSFYNNEISEKSEIFDDQFSVERPDGSNFTLKIRSTKLEDSAMYFCASKFRDRGLRNTEAFFGQGTRLTVV.

This clonotype was seen many times. The chain couples TRBV24-1 to TRBJ2-7; TRBD2 aligns across 13 bases. The CDR3 has 16 amino acids. Looked up from germline, CDR1 is KGHDR and CDR2 is SFDVKD. J lost 2 bases, V lost 3 bases, and 3 bases had no gene match. The CDR3 reads CATSDETSGGAYEQYF. As DNA, the CDR3 is TGTGCCACCAGTGATGAAACTAGCGGGGGGGCCTACGAGCAGTACTTC.

This clonotype has ten or more counts. This chain joins TRBV6-5 and TRBJ2-2, with no clear D. There are 17 residues in the CDR3. In germline, CDR1 is MNHEY, CDR2 SVGAGI. Trimming left V 0 bases short and J 0 bases short, with 11 bases between. CDR3 bases: TGTGCCAGCAGTTACTCGCGAGGCTTTCCGAACACCGGGGAGCTGTTTTTT. This codes for CASSYSRGFPNTGELFF.

This clonotype was found many times. The chain uses TRBV24-1 and TRBJ1-1; possible D gene TRBD1, 5 bases. There are 13 residues in the CDR3. V lost 5 bases, J lost 4 bases, and 10 bases lay in between. The germline CDR1 and CDR2 sequences are KGHDR and SFDVKD. This CDR3 is CATSVGAATEAFF. As DNA, the CDR3 is TGTGCCACCAGTGTCGGGGCAGCCACTGAAGCTTTCTTT.

This clonotype appeared many times. This chain connects TRBV6-4 to TRBJ1-2; TRBD1 matches 12 bases. The length of the CDR3 is 17 residues. CDR1 and CDR2 (germline): MRHNA, SNTAGT. J lost 2 bases, V lost 6 bases, and 10 bases had no gene match. The CDR3 region is CASRNSRDRGRNYGYTF. In DNA form, the CDR3 reads TGTGCCAGCAGAAATAGCCGGGACAGGGGGCGCAACTATGGCTACACCTTC.

V is TRBV15 and J is TRBJ1-1; D remains ambiguous. CDR3 length: 12 amino acids. CDR1 and CDR2 (germline): LNHNV, YYDKDF (reference sequence). Trimming pared 0 bases from V and 8 bases from J, leaving 7 bases between. The CDR3 is CATSREVGEAFF. Written as DNA, the CDR3 is TGTGCCACCAGCAGAGAAGTCGGCGAAGCTTTCTTT.

This clonotype was counted at least ten times. The chain links TRBV6-5 to TRBJ1-3, with D unclear. CDR1 and CDR2 from the germline V gene are MNHEY and SVGAGI. V lost 2 bases and J lost 3, with 8 bases in between. This CDR3 is 14 amino acids long. The CDR3 DNA reads TGTGCCAGCAGTTACAAGGGTGTTGGAAACACCATATATTTT. This codes for CASSYKGVGNTIYF.

This clonotype has at least ten counts. The V call is TRBV6-5, the J call TRBJ1-1; possibly TRBD1 for D (5 bases). V dropped 2 bases and J dropped 11 bases, with 9 bases sitting between them. The CDR3 consists of 11 residues. CDR1 and CDR2 (germline): MNHEY, SVGAGI. CDR3 protein: CASSYRGRAFF. Written as DNA, the CDR3 is TGTGCCAGCAGTTACAGGGGTAGGGCTTTCTTT.

This clonotype was seen at least ten times. CDR3: CASSFTGAQGGYTF. DNA for the CDR3: TGTGCCAGCAGTTTTACAGGGGCGCAGGGTGGCTACACCTTC. The J gene is TRBJ1-2, the V gene TRBV6-5, with 7 bases lining up with TRBD1. The length of the CDR3 is 14 residues. The germline CDR1 and CDR2 sequences are MNHEY and SVGAGI. V was pared by 4 bases and J by 7 bases, with 9 bases of the junction left unmatched.

This clonotype was seen many times. The chain joins TRBV2 to TRBJ1-2, with TRBD1 matching 7 bases. CDR3 length: 13 amino acids. Losses at the gene ends were 7 bases for V and 2 bases for J; bases not matched to a gene: 4. Germline V gives CDR1 SNHLY, CDR2 FYNNEI. The CDR3 DNA is TGTGCCAGCATAGAGACAGGGAACTATGGCTACACCTTC. It translates to CASIETGNYGYTF.

This clonotype was observed many times. This chain joins TRBV4-2 and TRBJ1-2, with D uncertain. With 2 bases removed from V and 5 bases from J, the gap between germline ends came to 18 bases. The germline CDR1 and CDR2 sequences are LGHNA and YNFKEQ. The CDR3 is made up of 16 amino acids. In DNA form, the CDR3 reads TGTGCCAGCAGCCAATCTGACTCATGGCGGCCTTATGGCTACACCTTC. Translation: CASSQSDSWRPYGYTF.

The chain employs TRBV27 and TRBJ2-7, with 9 nucleotides matching TRBD1. CDR1 is MNHEY and CDR2 is SMNVEV in the germline V gene (reference sequence). The CDR3 sequence is 15 residues long. Trimming removed 5 bases from V and 7 bases from J; junction bases left unmatched: 12. CDR3 amino acids: CASSGTGGARYEQYF. Here the CDR3 DNA reads TGTGCCAGCAGTGGAACAGGGGGCGCTCGTTATGAGCAGTACTTC.

The chain carries TRBV5-1 and TRBJ2-7, with a possible D match to TRBD1 (5 bases). The CDR3 runs to 16 residues. In germline, CDR1 is SGHRS, CDR2 YFSETQ. V lost 1 base, J lost 2 bases, and 16 bases lay in between. The DNA for the CDR3 is TGCGCCAGCAGCTTGAATCCGCAGGGCAAAACCTACGAGCAGTACTTC. This translates into CASSLNPQGKTYEQYF.

This clonotype was counted ten times or more. This sequence joins TRBV2 and TRBJ2-4; the D gene is possibly TRBD1 (5 bases). Germline V gene sequence: CDR1 SNHLY, CDR2 FYNNEI. CDR3 length: 14 residues. V lost 2 bases to trimming and J lost 2 bases, with 7 bases between them. The CDR3 is CASSEQGPKNIQYF. In nucleotides, the CDR3 is TGTGCCAGCAGTGAACAGGGCCCCAAAAACATTCAGTACTTC.

In this sample, this clonotype turned up many times. For the CDR3, the DNA is TGTGCCAGCGGAACCTCGGGACAGGGTTATGGCTACACCTTC. Translating gives CASGTSGQGYGYTF. This chain connects TRBV28 to TRBJ1-2; TRBD1 aligns across 9 bases. The length of the CDR3 is 14 residues. The J segment lost 5 bases and the V segment lost 8 bases, leaving 9 bases of the junction unmatched. In germline, CDR1 is MDHEN, CDR2 SYDVKM.

This clonotype was recorded at least ten times. This chain joins TRBV19 and TRBJ1-5; no reliable D call. The germline CDR1 and CDR2 sequences are LNHDA and SQIVND (reference sequence). Trimming stripped 7 bases from V and 0 bases from J, with 7 bases between. The CDR3 contains 13 residues. This CDR3 reads CASMGFSNQPQHF. The CDR3 region has the DNA TGTGCCAGTATGGGATTTAGCAATCAGCCCCAGCATTTT.

There are many counts of this clonotype. This chain joins TRBV10-3 and TRBJ1-5; D possibly corresponds to TRBD1 (6 bases). The CDR3 runs 17 residues. Germline assignment: CDR1 ENHRY and CDR2 SYGVKD. The germline V and J ends were trimmed by 5 bases and 4 bases, with 21 bases remaining between them. This CDR3 is CAISPSGTPIGNQPQHF. DNA for the CDR3: TGTGCCATCAGTCCCTCCGGGACACCTATCGGGAATCAGCCCCAGCATTTT.

In its sample, this clonotype was seen many times. The chain uses TRBV12-3 or TRBV12-4 and TRBJ2-2, with 9 bases fitting TRBD1. CDR3 length: 15 amino acids. J lost 1 base, V lost 5 bases, and 2 bases had no gene match. CDR3 loop: CASSRDRVNTGELFF. For the CDR3, the DNA is TGTGCCAGCAGTAGGGACAGGGTGAACACCGGGGAGCTGTTTTTT.

In its sample, this clonotype was seen many times. This chain joins TRBV5-1 and TRBJ2-7; possible D gene TRBD1, 5 bases. Trimming shortened V by 7 bases and J by 5 bases, and 13 bases separated the two germline ends. The germline V gene encodes CDR1 SGHRS and CDR2 YFSETQ. This CDR3 has 12 residues. The DNA of the CDR3 is TGCGCCAGCGGGGCAGGGCTGGACGAGCAGTACTTC. Its protein is CASGAGLDEQYF.

This clonotype occurred once. This chain connects TRBV4-3 to TRBJ1-5; the D is unclear. There are 16 residues in the CDR3. V lost 0 bases and J lost 7, with 16 bases in between. Germline V gene lookup returns CDR1 LGHNA and CDR2 YSLEER. Written as DNA, the CDR3 is TGCGCCAGCAGCCAAGACTTTTCCCCATTGCGACAGCCCCAGCATTTT. Protein: CASSQDFSPLRQPQHF.

A note on this clonotype: The CDR3 end shows no conserved phenylalanine or tryptophan, and so a read error is likely. The chain recombines TRBV5-1 with TRBJ1-5; D remains unclear. CDR1 is SGHRS, CDR2 YFSETQ, per germline. The CDR3 covers 15 residues. V shed 0 bases and J shed 2 bases, with 9 bases lying between them. This CDR3 reads CASSLEGAGNQPQHL. The CDR3 DNA sequence: TGCGCCAGCAGCTTGGAGGGCGCCGGCAATCAGCCCCAGCATTTG.

This clonotype showed up many times. This chain joins TRBV9 and TRBJ2-5; 7 bases are a match to TRBD2. The V segment lost 4 bases and the J segment 2 bases; nucleotides outside the gene matches: 8. This CDR3 is built from 15 residues. The germline V gene encodes CDR1 SGDLS and CDR2 YYNGEE. CDR3: CASSSRGGGQETQYF. In DNA, the CDR3 is TGTGCCAGCAGCTCTCGGGGCGGGGGACAAGAGACCCAGTACTTC.

This clonotype was seen ten or more times. V gene TRBV7-2 combines with J gene TRBJ2-5; 9 nucleotides line up with TRBD2. Germline assignment: CDR1 SGHTA and CDR2 FQGNSA. V trimming: 2 bases; J trimming: 5 bases; junction bases outside the gene matches: 9. The length of the CDR3 is 16 residues. The CDR3 DNA reads TGTGCCAGCAGCTTATCCCGGACTAGCGTAGAGGAGACCCAGTACTTC. It is translated as CASSLSRTSVEETQYF.

The V call is TRBV14, the J call TRBJ2-1; D is perhaps TRBD1 (5 bases). The germline V gene encodes CDR1 SGHDN and CDR2 FVKESK. CDR3 size: 17 residues. V lost 0 bases and J lost 0, with 12 bases in between. In DNA, the CDR3 is TGTGCCAGCAGCCAAGATACGTGGGGCCCCTCCTACAATGAGCAGTTCTTC. This codes for CASSQDTWGPSYNEQFF.

In the case of this clonotype: A much larger clonotype is one base distant, so this may be a read error. This chain joins TRBV6-2 or TRBV6-3 and TRBJ1-2; the match to TRBD1 covers 8 bases. Germline-derived CDR1 and CDR2 are MNHEY and SVGEGT. The CDR3 extends over 12 amino acids. V was pared by 6 bases and J by 8 bases, with 5 bases of the junction left unmatched. CDR3 loop: CASSWTGKGYTF. In DNA, the CDR3 is TGTGCCAGCAGCTGGACAGGGAAAGGCTACACCTTC.